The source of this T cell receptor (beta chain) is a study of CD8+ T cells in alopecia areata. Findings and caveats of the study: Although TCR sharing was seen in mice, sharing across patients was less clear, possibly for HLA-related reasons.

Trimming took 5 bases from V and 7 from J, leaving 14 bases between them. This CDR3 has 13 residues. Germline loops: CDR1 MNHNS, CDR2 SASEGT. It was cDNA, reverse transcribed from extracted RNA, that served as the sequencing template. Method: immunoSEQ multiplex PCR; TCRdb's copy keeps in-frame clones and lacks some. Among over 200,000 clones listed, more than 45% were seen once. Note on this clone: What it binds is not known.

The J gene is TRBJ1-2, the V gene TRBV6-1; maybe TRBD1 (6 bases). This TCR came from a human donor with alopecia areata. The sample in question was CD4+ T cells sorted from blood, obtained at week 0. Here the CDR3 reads CASSIGQTGGYTF. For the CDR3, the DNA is TGTGCCAGCAGTATTGGACAGACCGGTGGCTACACCTTC.